This T cell receptor (beta chain) was identified during a study of cytotoxic CD8 clonotypes in ibrutinib-treated CLL. The repertoire was sequenced with immunoSEQ multiplex PCR; TCRdb's copy has only in-frame clones and lacks some. The sample holds 150,000 or so clones; 70% to 85% are singletons and the top ten take roughly 4.5%. The TCR comes from a human donor with chronic lymphocytic leukemia. The source was PBMCs, collected after 24 months of ibrutinib treatment.

CDR3 sequence: CASSETITGVAEQFF. In DNA form, the CDR3 reads TGTGCCAGCTCAGAAACAATTACAGGGGTTGCTGAGCAGTTCTTC. The chain couples TRBV18 to TRBJ2-1; 7 nucleotides agree with TRBD1. This CDR3 region has 15 residues. J was trimmed by 9 bases and V by 5 bases; bases with no gene match: 13. The germline gives CDR1 KGHSH, CDR2 LQKENI.